This T cell receptor beta chain is drawn from a study of post-analysis software for immune sequencing data. Study summary: Relapsing-remitting, secondary progressive and progressive-relapsing multiple sclerosis courses were included. Overall study findings and caveats: About five TRBV segments were more frequent in patients than controls; TRBV5-6, TRBV5-1 and TRBV20-1 belonged to this group. Normalized Chao1 diversity was significantly reduced in patients versus controls. Under the F measure, samples that were prepared in one batch clustered strongly together.

Libraries were made from TCR beta cDNA, and they carried unique molecular identifiers. Hundreds of thousands of cDNA molecules came from around 1 to 10 million T cells. TCRdb ran MiXCR on the PCR reads and lists one entry per CDR3 protein. The table has about 430,000 distinct CDR3 sequences, approximately 38% seen once. V lost 4 bases to trimming and J lost 5 bases; unmatched junction nucleotides: 3. The germline CDR1 and CDR2 sequences are LGHDT and YNNKEL (reference sequence). The CDR3 spans 14 residues. This clonotype was seen more than once but under ten times. The antigen is not known. The receptor was derived from a girl aged 2 to 9 with multiple sclerosis. This sequence joins TRBV3-1 and TRBJ2-1; 9 nucleotides line up with TRBD1. The sample consisted of blood. The CDR3 loop is CASSLGTGNNEQFF. The CDR3 DNA sequence: TGTGCCAGCAGCCTGGGGACAGGGAACAATGAGCAGTTCTTC.